This passage covers 5 T cell receptor beta chains from one sample sequenced in a study of molecular identifiers for immune sequencing clone quantification (dated by TCRdb to about 2018). The library was produced with PCR. TCRdb shows the sequencer as Illumina HiSeq 4000. TCRdb trimmed the raw reads at Q25, called clones with MiXCR and kept productive beta chains. Here each entry gathers all rows of one CDR3 protein and keeps the most common genes and DNA. The sample includes approximately 500,000 distinct CDR3 sequences, with 20% to 25% observed a single time. The top ten constitute about 0.78% of the sample. The sequencing sample was made of naive CD8+ T cells from blood, with Jurkat cell RNA spiked in. The sample's cell subset or site label, in plain terms: FACS-sorted CD8+CD4-CCR7+CD45RA+ naive T cells. These receptors were taken from a human donor in good health. Some libraries in this study had Jurkat cell RNA spiked in.

In this sample, this clonotype turned up many times. Lacking the conserved final phenylalanine or tryptophan, this CDR3 likely reflects a read error. The DNA is left out, because the CDR3 cannot be placed on it with certainty; the CDR3 is given as TCRdb lists it. V and J are TRBV6-7 and TRBJ2-4; no DNA check was done on the table's D call, TRBD2. TRBV6-7 falls under the ORF class, with uncertain function. The CDR3 length is 8 residues, termini included. This CDR3 reads CASNGLSV.

This clonotype was seen only a few times. This chain links TRBV15 with TRBJ1-1, with TRBD1 identical over 8 bases. Germline V gene data show CDR1 as LNHNV and CDR2 as YYDKDF (reference sequence). The trim removed 2 bases at V and 1 base at J, leaving 0 bases unmatched. The CDR3 is 14 amino acids. The CDR3 loop is CATSRQGANTEAFF. Written as DNA, the CDR3 is TGTGCCACCAGCAGACAGGGGGCGAACACTGAAGCTTTCTTT.

A note on this clonotype: A much larger clone is a single base away; this may be a read error. The chain carries TRBV29-1 and TRBJ1-1; TRBD1 agrees at 12 bases. This CDR3 contains 14 residues. Trimming cost V 5 bases and J 6 bases; bases outside gene matches: 7. Germline CDR1 SQVTM, CDR2 ANQGSEA. The CDR3 is CSVKGTGGNAEAFF. CDR3 bases: TGCAGCGTTAAGGGGACAGGGGGCAACGCTGAAGCTTTCTTT.

In its sample, this clonotype was seen many times. The V and J genes are TRBV29-1 and TRBJ1-2; D not certain. V lost 0 bases to trimming and J lost 3 bases, with 11 bases between them. The CDR3 is 14 amino acids. Germline V gene data show CDR1 as SQVTM and CDR2 as ANQGSEA. CDR3 DNA sequence: TGCAGCGTTGAAGATCAGCAAGCGTACTATGGCTACACCTTC. Translation gives CSVEDQQAYYGYTF.

The V gene is TRBV30, the J gene TRBJ1-1, with 7 bases lining up with TRBD1. Losses at the gene ends were 0 bases for V and 4 bases for J; bases not matched to a gene: 5. Germline CDR1 reads GTSNPN; CDR2 reads SVGIG (reference sequence). This CDR3 is built from 14 residues. CDR3 region: CAWSVQGGGTEAFF. As DNA, the CDR3 is TGTGCCTGGAGTGTTCAGGGGGGCGGCACTGAAGCTTTCTTT.